These T cell receptor beta chains were read from a single sample in a study of CD8 T cells in ankylosing spondylitis. TCRdb recomputed calls from the 5' RACE reads with MiXCR, one row per CDR3 protein. The data show 200,000 to 250,000 distinct CDR3 sequences, about 10% seen once. Sequenced: blood, either unsorted or a sorted T cell fraction (not recorded which). These receptors were taken from a male donor with ankylosing spondylitis or in good health (not recorded which). Each CDR3 is given with its conserved first and last residue. D genes are given only for firm matches. Clone size, where shown, is once, few, many, or a class for clones that have expanded.

-,TRBJ2-7,14,TRBV30,TRBD2,CAWSPGLAGAKQYF,TGTGCCTGGAGCCCGGGCCTAGCGGGAGCGAAGCAGTACTTC
many,TRBJ1-2,12,TRBV20-1,-,CSAPRRSYGYTF,TGCAGTGCGCCTCGCAGGAGCTATGGCTACACCTTC
many,TRBJ1-1,15,TRBV7-8,TRBD1,CASSEDRGRNTEAFF,TGTGCCAGCAGCGAGGACAGGGGGCGAAACACTGAAGCTTTCTTT
many,TRBJ1-2,17,TRBV6-1,-,CASSVPLKRKDNYGYTF,TGTGCCAGCAGTGTTCCCCTCAAACGAAAGGATAACTATGGCTACACCTTC
few,TRBJ2-1,15,TRBV7-9,-,CASSPPGHSYNEQFF,TGTGCCAGCAGCCCTCCGGGACACTCCTACAATGAGCAGTTCTTC
many,TRBJ2-1,12,TRBV12-3/TRBV12-4,-,CASSLRRDEQFF,TGTGCCAGCAGTCTACGTAGGGATGAGCAGTTCTTC
many,TRBJ2-7,14,TRBV5-1,-,CASSDPDTSYEQYF,TGCGCCAGCAGCGACCCAGACACCAGCTACGAGCAGTACTTC
many,TRBJ1-1,15,TRBV27,-,CASSLSLGPNTEAFF,TGTGCCAGCAGTTTGAGCCTGGGCCCGAACACTGAAGCTTTCTTT
-,TRBJ1-5,17,TRBV6-1,-,CASRADDGGWGNQPQHF,TGTGCCAGCAGGGCTGACGACGGAGGCTGGGGCAATCAGCCCCAGCATTTT
many,TRBJ1-1,16,TRBV29-1,TRBD1,CSSRTTGTGGDTEAFF,TGCAGCTCCCGAACCACCGGGACAGGGGGGGACACTGAAGCTTTCTTT
-,TRBJ1-3,14,TRBV27,-,CASSLGSTGNTIYF,TGTGCCAGCAGTTTGGGTTCTACTGGAAACACCATATATTTT
many,TRBJ1-2,11,TRBV5-1,-,CASSGKLGYTF,TGCGCCAGCAGCGGGAAACTAGGCTACACCTTC
many,TRBJ2-1,15,TRBV4-2,-,CASSQDVGQYNEQFF,TGTGCCAGCAGCCAAGATGTAGGCCAATACAATGAGCAGTTCTTC
few,TRBJ2-1,15,TRBV11-2,-,CASSLGREVVNEQFF,TGTGCCAGCAGCTTAGGCAGGGAAGTCGTCAATGAGCAGTTCTTC
few,TRBJ1-1,15,TRBV5-1,-,CASSLQGTENTEAFF,TGCGCCAGCAGCTTACAGGGAACTGAGAACACTGAAGCTTTCTTT
-,TRBJ2-1,16,TRBV7-9,TRBD2,CASSWRTSGRAPEQFF,TGTGCCAGCAGCTGGAGGACTAGCGGGAGGGCCCCTGAGCAGTTCTTC
many,TRBJ1-2,13,TRBV29-1,-,CSVESIGTHGYTF,TGCAGCGTTGAATCCATAGGGACTCATGGCTACACCTTC
many,TRBJ2-3,12,TRBV6-4,-,CASSDDVDTQYF,TGTGCCAGCAGTGACGACGTAGATACGCAGTATTTT
many,TRBJ1-1,13,TRBV20-1,TRBD1,CSAPGTGETTAFF,TGCAGTGCACCTGGGACAGGGGAAACAACGGCTTTCTTT
many,TRBJ2-7,18,TRBV5-1,TRBD1,CASSPTYDRAGTGLEQYF,TGCGCCAGCAGCCCAACCTACGACAGGGCTGGGACAGGGCTCGAGCAGTACTTC
many,TRBJ2-7,15,TRBV25-1,TRBD1,CASSGPGQGAYEQYF,TGTGCCAGCAGTGGACCGGGACAGGGGGCTTACGAGCAGTACTTC
-,TRBJ2-1,16,TRBV7-2,TRBD1,CASSLGIQGFYNAQFF,TGTGCCAGCAGCTTAGGCATACAGGGGTTCTACAATGCGCAGTTCTTC
few,TRBJ2-4,15,TRBV7-9,TRBD2,CASSLASMSSGRQDF,TGTGCCAGCAGCTTAGCGTCAATGTCTAGCGGCCGCCAAGACTTC
few,TRBJ2-5,16,TRBV4-1,-,CASSQDQVAQGETQYF,TGCGCCAGCAGCCAAGATCAAGTGGCGCAGGGGGAGACCCAGTACTTC
-,TRBJ1-1,10,TRBV21-1,-,CASSKNRGQF,TGTGCCAGCAGCAAGAACCGGGGCCAATTT
many,TRBJ2-1,13,TRBV29-1,TRBD2,CSVAGRKDNEQFF,TGCAGCGTTGCCGGGAGGAAGGACAATGAGCAGTTCTTC
many,TRBJ2-2,14,TRBV20-1,TRBD1,CSAEGTGGTGELFF,TGCAGTGCTGAGGGGACAGGGGGAACCGGGGAGCTGTTTTTT
many,TRBJ2-2,16,TRBV6-2/TRBV6-3,-,CASSYSLQGATGELFF,TGTGCCAGCAGTTACTCGCTTCAGGGAGCCACCGGGGAGCTGTTTTTT
few,TRBJ2-3,15,TRBV19,TRBD1,CASSSGQGAPDTQYF,TGTGCCAGTAGCTCGGGACAGGGGGCCCCAGATACGCAGTATTTT
-,TRBJ2-2,14,TRBV7-2,-,CASSPSSNTGELFF,TGTGCCAGCAGCCCCTCCTCCAACACCGGGGAGCTGTTTTTT
many,TRBJ2-3,14,TRBV30,-,CAWRPRPPADTQYF,TGTGCCTGGAGACCCCGGCCCCCGGCAGATACGCAGTATTTT
many,TRBJ2-4,14,TRBV2,-,CASTPRRAGNIQYF,TGTGCCAGCACCCCCCGCCGGGCTGGAAACATTCAGTACTTC
many,TRBJ1-6,15,TRBV6-1,-,CASSDLPGDNSPLHF,TGTGCCAGCAGTGATCTCCCAGGGGATAATTCACCCCTCCACTTT
many,TRBJ2-1,16,TRBV10-3,-,CAISGGQGPQGNEQFF,TGTGCCATCAGTGGGGGCCAGGGCCCTCAAGGCAATGAGCAGTTCTTC
many,TRBJ2-3,14,TRBV29-1,-,CSVESYQAFVTQYF,TGCAGCGTTGAGTCTTATCAAGCCTTCGTTACGCAGTATTTT
-,TRBJ1-2,15,TRBV3-1,TRBD1,CATTQGGSSGRGYTF,TGTGCCACCACCCAGGGGGGGTCGAGTGGTCGTGGCTACACCTTC
few,TRBJ2-7,15,TRBV3-1,TRBD2,CASSDGLAGAYEQYF,TGTGCCAGCAGTGATGGACTAGCGGGAGCCTACGAGCAGTACTTC
many,TRBJ2-1,14,TRBV4-1,-,CASSQEGEGGINFF,TGCGCCAGCAGCCAAGAGGGGGAGGGGGGGATTAATTTCTTC
many,TRBJ1-6,14,TRBV5-1,-,CASSSGEDNSPLHF,TGCGCCAGCAGCTCAGGAGAGGATAATTCACCCCTCCACTTT
many,TRBJ2-7,13,TRBV10-3,-,CAISESLEYEQYF,TGTGCCATCAGTGAGTCCTTGGAATACGAGCAGTACTTC
few,TRBJ2-5,14,TRBV7-6,-,CASSSGVPTETQYF,TGTGCCAGCAGCTCGGGGGTGCCAACAGAGACCCAGTACTTC
many,TRBJ2-7,14,TRBV5-1,-,CASSNLQEGGEQYF,TGCGCCAGCAGCAATCTACAGGAGGGAGGCGAGCAGTACTTC
-,TRBJ2-3,15,TRBV10-1,TRBD1,CASAPGQGATDTQYF,TGCGCCAGCGCACCGGGACAGGGGGCTACAGATACGCAGTATTTT
many,TRBJ2-7,13,TRBV20-1,TRBD1,CSATGQVKGEQYF,TGCAGTGCCACGGGACAGGTTAAGGGCGAGCAGTACTTC
few,TRBJ2-3,17,TRBV7-2,TRBD2,CASSLEGLAGRTDTQYF,TGTGCCAGCAGCTTAGAGGGACTAGCGGGCCGCACAGATACGCAGTATTTT
few,TRBJ2-5,15,TRBV7-9,-,CASSFNSGKEETQYF,TGTGCCAGCAGCTTTAATTCGGGGAAAGAAGAGACCCAGTACTTC
-,TRBJ2-3,15,TRBV6-1,TRBD2,CASSLAGGSLDTQYF,TGTGCCAGCAGCCTAGCGGGGGGCTCATTAGATACGCAGTATTTT
many,TRBJ1-2,15,TRBV20-1,TRBD1,CSARDRITANYGYTF,TGCAGTGCCCGGGACAGGATCACCGCTAACTATGGCTACACCTTC
-,TRBJ1-1,14,TRBV4-1,-,CASSQPPGAEEAFF,TGCGCCAGCAGCCAACCTCCTGGGGCCGAGGAAGCTTTCTTT
many,TRBJ2-3,14,TRBV30,-,CAWSGGGVTDTQYF,TGTGCCTGGTCTGGGGGGGGCGTCACAGATACGCAGTATTTT
-,TRBJ2-1,14,TRBV11-2,-,CASSRNLQGTEQFF,TGTGCCAGCAGCCGGAATCTACAGGGAACTGAGCAGTTCTTC
many,TRBJ2-2,16,TRBV12-5,TRBD1,CASGSSGTGAAGELFF,TGTGCTAGTGGTTCATCCGGGACAGGGGCGGCCGGGGAGCTGTTTTTT
few,TRBJ1-2,15,TRBV12-3/TRBV12-4,TRBD1,CASSPPETGVYGYTF,TGTGCCAGCAGTCCCCCCGAGACAGGGGTCTATGGCTACACCTTC
many,TRBJ2-7,14,TRBV5-1,-,CASSFGSQGGEQYF,TGCGCCAGCAGCTTTGGGTCACAGGGTGGCGAGCAGTACTTC
many,TRBJ2-2,14,TRBV6-2/TRBV6-3,-,CASTLTRKTGELFF,TGTGCCAGCACTTTGACTAGAAAGACCGGGGAGCTGTTTTTT
many,TRBJ2-5,13,TRBV5-1,-,CASSLVGQVTQYF,TGCGCCAGCAGCTTGGTAGGGCAAGTGACCCAGTACTTC
-,TRBJ2-5,16,TRBV7-9,-,CASSLGGRGDQETQYF,TGTGCCAGCAGCTTAGGGGGCAGGGGGGACCAAGAGACCCAGTACTTC
many,TRBJ2-7,13,TRBV5-1,-,CASNREQGYEQYF,TGCGCCAGCAACCGAGAACAGGGTTACGAGCAGTACTTC
-,TRBJ1-2,14,TRBV19,-,CASSPSEGRYGYTF,TGTGCCAGTAGCCCCTCGGAGGGGAGGTATGGCTACACCTTC